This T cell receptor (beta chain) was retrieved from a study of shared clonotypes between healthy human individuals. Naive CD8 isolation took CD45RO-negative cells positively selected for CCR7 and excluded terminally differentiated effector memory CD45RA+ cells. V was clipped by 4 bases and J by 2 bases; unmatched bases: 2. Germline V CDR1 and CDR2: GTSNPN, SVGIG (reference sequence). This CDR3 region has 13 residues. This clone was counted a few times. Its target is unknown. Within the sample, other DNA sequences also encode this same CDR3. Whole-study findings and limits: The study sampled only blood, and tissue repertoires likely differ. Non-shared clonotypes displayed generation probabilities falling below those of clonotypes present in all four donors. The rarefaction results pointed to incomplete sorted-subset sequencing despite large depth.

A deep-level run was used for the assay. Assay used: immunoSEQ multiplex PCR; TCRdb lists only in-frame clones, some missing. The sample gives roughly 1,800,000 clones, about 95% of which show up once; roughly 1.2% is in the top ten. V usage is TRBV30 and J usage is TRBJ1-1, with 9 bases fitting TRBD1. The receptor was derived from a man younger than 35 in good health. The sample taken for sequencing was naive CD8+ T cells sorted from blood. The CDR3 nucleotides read TGTGCCTGGACGGGACAGGGTAACACTGAAGCTTTCTTT. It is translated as CAWTGQGNTEAFF.